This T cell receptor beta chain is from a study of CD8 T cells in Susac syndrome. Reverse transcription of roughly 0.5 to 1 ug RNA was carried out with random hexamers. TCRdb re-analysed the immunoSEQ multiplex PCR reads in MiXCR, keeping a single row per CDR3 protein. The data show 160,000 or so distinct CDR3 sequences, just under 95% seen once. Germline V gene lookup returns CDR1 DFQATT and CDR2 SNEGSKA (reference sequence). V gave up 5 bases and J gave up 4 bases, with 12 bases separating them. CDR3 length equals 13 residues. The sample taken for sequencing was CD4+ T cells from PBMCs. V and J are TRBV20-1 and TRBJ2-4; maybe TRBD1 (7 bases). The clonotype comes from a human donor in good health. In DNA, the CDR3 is TGCAGTGCTCCGTCAGGGGGGAAAAACATTCAGTACTTC. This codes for CSAPSGGKNIQYF.